One and the same sample provided the 27 T cell receptor beta chains below, sequenced in a study of OX40 agonist ivuxolimab in advanced cancers. This table comes from immunoSEQ multiplex PCR, and its TCRdb copy is limited to in-frame clones, with some not included. The sample contains roughly 68,000 clones, about 91% of which appear only once. Specimen: CD4+ or CD8+ T cells sorted from blood, collected in a trial of the OX40 agonist ivuxolimab. The receptors shown here come from an adult with an advanced solid tumor such as melanoma, head and neck, liver or kidney cancer.

The chain joins TRBV7-2 to TRBJ2-7; possibly TRBD2 for D (6 bases). V gave up 1 base and J gave up 3 bases, with 13 bases separating them. CDR3 length equals 15 residues. Per germline, CDR1 SGHTA and CDR2 FQGNSA. The CDR3 nucleotides are TGTGCCAGCAGCTTAGGGGGAGCGGGCCACTACGAGCAGTACTTC. Translated: CASSLGGAGHYEQYF.

This chain links TRBV7-6 with TRBJ2-3; 12 nucleotides agree with TRBD2. Germline V gene data show CDR1 as SGHVS and CDR2 as FNYEAQ. The CDR3 extends over 15 amino acids. Germline trimming cut 7 bases from V and 4 bases from J; bases unmatched to any gene: 6. The CDR3 region is CASTPLAGGPDTQYF. The CDR3 DNA follows: TGTGCCAGCACCCCACTAGCGGGGGGCCCAGATACGCAGTATTTT.

V is TRBV18 and J is TRBJ2-5; D remains unclear. Between the trimmed V and J ends, which lost 3 bases and 0 bases, there was a span of 11 bases. The germline V gene encodes CDR1 KGHSH and CDR2 LQKENI. This CDR3 is built from 15 residues. CDR3: CASSPAAVYQETQYF. CDR3 coding DNA: TGTGCCAGCTCACCGGCGGCTGTGTACCAAGAGACCCAGTACTTC.

This clone showed up just once. This chain links TRBV5-4 with TRBJ2-2; possible D gene TRBD2, 6 bases. Per the germline V gene, CDR1 is SGHNT and CDR2 is YYREEE (reference sequence). The CDR3 is 15 residues long. Trimming pared 0 bases from V and 7 bases from J, leaving 13 bases between. The chain's CDR3 is CASSLAGLTGGELFF. The CDR3 DNA reads as TGTGCCAGCAGCTTGGCCGGACTAACAGGCGGGGAGCTGTTTTTT.

The rearrangement links TRBV6-5 to TRBJ1-3; TRBD1 agrees at 9 bases. The germline V gene has CDR1 MNHEY and CDR2 SVGAGI. V shed 5 bases, J shed 0 bases, and the junction held 2 bases outside the gene matches. The CDR3 runs 15 residues. CDR3 in amino acids: CASSRDRDSGNTIYF. CDR3 in DNA: TGTGCCAGCAGTCGGGACAGGGACTCTGGAAACACCATATATTTT.

V and J are TRBV5-8 and TRBJ1-5, with D uncertain. V was clipped by 4 bases and J by 0 bases, with 5 bases between them. Germline lookup yields CDR1 SGHTS and CDR2 YDEGEE. The length of the CDR3 is 13 residues. In DNA, the CDR3 is TGTGCCAGCAGCCCGAATAGCAATCAGCCCCAGCATTTT. Translating it yields CASSPNSNQPQHF.

This chain uses TRBV5-1 with TRBJ2-5; no firm D call. The CDR3 runs 14 residues. V was shortened by 3 bases and J by 2 bases, with 11 bases between the two germline ends. The V gene's germline CDR1 is SGHRS and CDR2 YFSETQ. The CDR3 here is CASSSKWGQETQYF. DNA of the CDR3: TGCGCCAGCAGCTCCAAGTGGGGTCAAGAGACCCAGTACTTC.

This rearrangement joins TRBV7-8 to TRBJ1-1, with D unresolved. The CDR3 contains 15 residues. V dropped 0 bases and J dropped 1 base, with 9 bases sitting between them. Germline V gene sequence: CDR1 SGHVS, CDR2 FQNEAQ. This chain's CDR3 is CASSLALRGNTEAFF. The CDR3, as DNA: TGTGCCAGCAGCTTAGCGCTGCGAGGGAACACTGAAGCTTTCTTT.

This clone came up once. This chain uses TRBV11-3 with TRBJ2-7, with D perhaps TRBD1 (5 bases). V was shortened by 0 bases and J by 9 bases, with 9 bases between the two germline ends. This CDR3 has 12 residues. In germline, CDR1 is SGHNT, CDR2 YENEEA. The CDR3 DNA follows: TGTGCCAGCAGCTTAGATCAGGGAAGGCAGTACTTC. Translation gives CASSLDQGRQYF. Looking up the rest from reference TRBV11-3 and TRBJ2-7 gives the full variable domain: EAGVVQSPRYKIIEKKQPVAFWCNPISGHNTLYWYLQNLGQGPELLIRYENEEAVDDSQLPKDRFSAERLKGVDSTLKIQPAELGDSAVYLCASSLDQGRQYFGPGTRLTVT.

The chain combines TRBV5-8 with TRBJ1-2; TRBD1 matches at 7 bases. V trimming: 4 bases; J trimming: 3 bases; junction bases outside the gene matches: 12. This CDR3 contains 16 residues. From germline, CDR1 is SGHTS and CDR2 YDEGEE. The CDR3 loop is CASSHQIGTVDYGYTF. CDR3 nucleotide sequence: TGTGCCAGCAGCCATCAAATAGGGACAGTCGACTATGGCTACACCTTC.

This clone was counted a single time. This chain uses TRBV28 with TRBJ1-5; the D is unclear. Germline V gene lookup returns CDR1 MDHEN and CDR2 SYDVKM. V was clipped by 5 bases and J by 5 bases, with 7 bases between them. There are 12 residues in the CDR3. CDR3 amino acids: CASSRVDQPQHF. For the CDR3, the DNA is TGTGCCAGCAGTCGAGTCGATCAGCCCCAGCATTTT.

The chain combines TRBV5-5 with TRBJ2-7; a weak D match, TRBD1 (6 bases). Per the germline V gene, CDR1 is SGHKS and CDR2 is YYEKEE (reference sequence). V was shortened by 1 base and J by 2 bases, with 13 bases between the two germline ends. CDR3 length equals 15 residues. CDR3 amino acids: CASSLSGTSTYEQYF. The CDR3, as DNA: TGTGCCAGCAGCTTGTCCGGGACATCTACCTACGAGCAGTACTTC. Using reference TRBV5-5 and TRBJ2-7 for the parts outside the CDR3, the full variable domain is DAGVTQSPTHLIKTRGQQVTLRCSPISGHKSVSWYQQVLGQGPQFIFQYYEKEERGRGNFPDRFSARQFPNYSSELNVNALLLGDSALYLCASSLSGTSTYEQYFGPGTRLTVT.

Here the CDR3 DNA reads TGTGCCAGCAGTGAGACGGGCCGGGGGGAGACCCAGTACTTC. Amino acid sequence: CASSETGRGETQYF. This sequence joins TRBV25-1 and TRBJ2-5, with D possibly being TRBD2 (6 bases). The CDR3 totals 14 residues. V dropped 3 bases and J dropped 5 bases, with 13 bases sitting between them. CDR1 MGHDK and CDR2 SYGVNS come from the germline V gene.

The chain links TRBV7-2 to TRBJ2-3, with a weak D call TRBD2 (5 bases). The CDR3 consists of 14 residues. Trimming cost V 3 bases and J 0 bases, with 7 bases left between them. Germline CDR1 is SGHTA and CDR2 is FQGNSA. CDR3 sequence: CASSFGLSTDTQYF. CDR3 coding DNA: TGTGCCAGCAGCTTTGGACTTAGCACAGATACGCAGTATTTT.

V usage is TRBV5-1 and J usage is TRBJ1-1, with TRBD1 as a possible D gene (6 bases). There are 16 residues in the CDR3. Germline-derived CDR1 and CDR2 are SGHRS and YFSETQ. The ends were cut back, 0 bases at V and 4 bases at J, with 16 bases in the middle. CDR3 nucleotide sequence: TGCGCCAGCAGCTTGGAGTTCTTGGGGGCGGGCACTGAAGCTTTCTTT. Amino acids: CASSLEFLGAGTEAFF.

The chain employs TRBV5-4 and TRBJ2-7, with D perhaps TRBD1 (5 bases). The CDR3 runs to 13 residues. CDR1 is SGHNT, CDR2 YYREEE, per germline (reference sequence). Between the trimmed V and J ends, which lost 2 bases and 6 bases, there was a span of 12 bases. The CDR3 region is CASSFQGKGEQYF. CDR3 in DNA: TGTGCCAGCAGCTTCCAGGGAAAGGGCGAGCAGTACTTC.

V and J are TRBV19 and TRBJ2-6; weak D call: TRBD1 (5 bases). Trimming shortened V by 3 bases and J by 0 bases, and 18 bases separated the two germline ends. The germline CDR1 and CDR2 sequences are LNHDA and SQIVND (reference sequence). CDR3 length: 19 residues. CDR3 loop: CASSIPGDSKFSGANVLTF. The DNA for the CDR3 is TGTGCCAGTAGTATCCCTGGCGACAGTAAATTCTCTGGGGCCAACGTCCTGACTTTC.

The chain is built from TRBV4-1 and TRBJ1-4; weak D call: TRBD1 (5 bases). CDR3 length: 15 amino acids. Germline CDR1 and CDR2: MGHRA and YSYEKL. Trimming shortened V by 5 bases and J by 3 bases, and 13 bases separated the two germline ends. The CDR3 coding sequence is TGCGCCAGCAGCTGGACGGGGGATTCTAATGAAAAACTGTTTTTT. This codes for CASSWTGDSNEKLFF.

The chain combines TRBV5-1 with TRBJ2-7; 8 bases align to TRBD1. Germline V gene data show CDR1 as SGHRS and CDR2 as YFSETQ. The CDR3 length is 16 residues. V shed 4 bases and J 0 bases; nucleotides not matched to a gene: 9. CDR3 region: CASSRTGQGSSYEQYF. The CDR3 DNA reads as TGCGCCAGCAGCAGGACAGGACAGGGAAGCTCCTACGAGCAGTACTTC.

This chain uses TRBV19 with TRBJ2-3; 8 nucleotides align to TRBD2. In germline, CDR1 is LNHDA, CDR2 SQIVND (reference sequence). CDR3 length: 12 residues. V lost 10 bases, J lost 2 bases, and 2 bases stayed unmatched. DNA for the CDR3: TGTGCCACGCGGGGGGACACAGATACGCAGTATTTT. This gives the protein CATRGDTDTQYF.

The chain is built from TRBV7-9 and TRBJ1-3, with D possibly TRBD1 on 6 matching bases. Trimming took off 4 bases at V and 3 bases at J, with 19 bases between the two ends. The germline CDR1 and CDR2 sequences are SEHNR and FQNEAQ (reference sequence). The length of the CDR3 is 17 residues. In DNA, the CDR3 is TGTGCCAGCAGCTCGAACCCCGGACAGAGCCTTGGAAACACCATATATTTT. Translating it yields CASSSNPGQSLGNTIYF.

This chain connects TRBV5-1 to TRBJ1-2, with a weak D call TRBD1 (6 bases). CDR3 length equals 14 residues. Germline CDR1 reads SGHRS; CDR2 reads YFSETQ. Deletions cut 4 bases from V and 6 bases from J, with 16 bases between. CDR3 sequence (DNA): TGCGCCAGCAGCGTCGGGGGCGTAATGGATGGCTACACCTTC. Amino acid sequence: CASSVGGVMDGYTF.

This chain links TRBV4-2 with TRBJ2-1; 8 nucleotides align to TRBD2. The junction had 9 bases not matched to a gene; V was cut back by 2 bases and J by 0 bases. This CDR3 is built from 18 residues. In germline, CDR1 is LGHNA, CDR2 YNFKEQ. The CDR3 coding sequence is TGTGCCAGCAGCCAACCCCTACCCGGGACTAGCTCCTACAATGAGCAGTTCTTC. Amino acid sequence: CASSQPLPGTSSYNEQFF.

This clone was found a few times. The chain combines TRBV5-1 with TRBJ1-1; TRBD1 might be the D (5 bases). From germline, CDR1 is SGHRS and CDR2 YFSETQ. The germline V and J ends were trimmed by 7 bases and 1 base, with 11 bases remaining between them. This CDR3 has 13 residues. CDR3 DNA sequence: TGCGCCAGCGGACGAGGACAGAACACTGAAGCTTTCTTT. The encoded protein is CASGRGQNTEAFF. Based on the CDR3 plus reference TRBV5-1 and TRBJ1-1, the full variable domain is KAGVTQTPRYLIKTRGQQVTLSCSPISGHRSVSWYQQTPGQGLQFLFEYFSETQRNKGNFPGRFSGRQFSNSRSEMNVSTLELGDSALYLCASGRGQNTEAFFGQGTRLTVV.

The V gene is TRBV29-1, the J gene TRBJ2-5; the D gene could be TRBD1 or TRBD2 (7 bases each). Per the germline V gene, CDR1 is SQVTM and CDR2 is ANQGSEA. Trimming took 2 bases from V and 5 from J, leaving 12 bases between them. The CDR3 is 13 amino acids. The CDR3 loop is CSVERQGGETQYF. The CDR3 DNA is TGCAGCGTTGAACGACAGGGAGGGGAGACCCAGTACTTC.

The rearrangement links TRBV25-1 to TRBJ1-2; D is undetermined. V shed 6 bases and J shed 5 bases, with 10 bases lying between them. In germline, CDR1 is MGHDK, CDR2 SYGVNS. This CDR3 spans 12 amino acids. As DNA, the CDR3 is TGTGCCAGCAGAGAGGGAGGATATGGCTACACCTTC. It translates to CASREGGYGYTF.

The chain carries TRBV6-1 and TRBJ2-7, with D possibly matching TRBD1 (5 bases). Germline V gives CDR1 MNHNS, CDR2 SASEGT. The CDR3 runs to 12 residues. Trimming took 7 bases from V and 3 from J, leaving 10 bases between them. The CDR3 protein is CASKDNNYEQYF. The CDR3 bases are TGTGCCAGCAAGGACAACAACTACGAGCAGTACTTC.